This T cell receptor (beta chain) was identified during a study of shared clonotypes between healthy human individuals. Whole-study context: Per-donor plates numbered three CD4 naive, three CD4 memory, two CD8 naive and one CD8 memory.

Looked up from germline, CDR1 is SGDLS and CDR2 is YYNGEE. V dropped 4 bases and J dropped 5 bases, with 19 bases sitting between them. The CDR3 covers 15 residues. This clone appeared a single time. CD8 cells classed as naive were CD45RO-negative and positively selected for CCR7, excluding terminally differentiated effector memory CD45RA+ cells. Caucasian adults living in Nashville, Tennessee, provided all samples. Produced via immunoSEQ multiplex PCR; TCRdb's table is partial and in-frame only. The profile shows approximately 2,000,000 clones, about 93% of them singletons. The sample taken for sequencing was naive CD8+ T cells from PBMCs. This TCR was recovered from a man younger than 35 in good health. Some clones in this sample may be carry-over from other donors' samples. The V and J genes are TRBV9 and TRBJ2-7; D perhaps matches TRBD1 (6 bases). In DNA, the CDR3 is TGTGCCAGCAGCCCCCGAGGGGGTACTGGGAACGAGCAGTACTTC. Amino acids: CASSPRGGTGNEQYF.